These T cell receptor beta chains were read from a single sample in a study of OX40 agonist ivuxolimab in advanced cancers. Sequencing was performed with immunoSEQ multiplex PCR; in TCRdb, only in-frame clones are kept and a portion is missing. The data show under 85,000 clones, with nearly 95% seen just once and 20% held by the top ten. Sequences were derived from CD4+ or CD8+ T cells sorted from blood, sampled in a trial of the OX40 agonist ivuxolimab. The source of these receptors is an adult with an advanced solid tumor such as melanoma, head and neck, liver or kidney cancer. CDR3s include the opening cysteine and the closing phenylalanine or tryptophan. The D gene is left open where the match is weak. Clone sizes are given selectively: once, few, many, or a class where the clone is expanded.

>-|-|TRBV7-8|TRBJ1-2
CASSSAGAYGYTF
TGTGCCAGCAGCTCCGCCGGGGCCTATGGCTACACCTTC
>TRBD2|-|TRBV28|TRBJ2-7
CASSDTSGSSYEQYF
TGTGCCAGCAGTGATACTAGCGGGAGCTCCTACGAGCAGTACTTC
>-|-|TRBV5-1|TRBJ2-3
CASSLNTDTQYF
TGCGCCAGCAGCTTGAACACAGATACGCAGTATTTT
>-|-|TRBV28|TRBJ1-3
CASSFAGWNTIYF
TGTGCCAGCAGTTTCGCGGGTTGGAACACCATATATTTT
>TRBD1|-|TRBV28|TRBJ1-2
CASSLGDRALDYGYTF
TGTGCCAGCAGTTTAGGGGACAGAGCGCTGGACTATGGCTACACCTTC
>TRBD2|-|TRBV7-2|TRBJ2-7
CASSLSHGTSGPYEQYF
TGTGCCAGCAGCTTAAGCCACGGGACTAGCGGGCCCTACGAGCAGTACTTC
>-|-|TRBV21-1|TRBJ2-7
CASSIFGYSPSYEQYF
TGTGCCAGCAGCATTTTCGGGTACTCGCCGTCCTACGAGCAGTACTTC
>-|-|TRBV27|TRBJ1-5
CASSLYLPAQNQPQHF
TGTGCCAGCAGTTTATACCTCCCCGCTCAGAATCAGCCCCAGCATTTT
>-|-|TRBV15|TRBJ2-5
CATSRVDSQYF
TGTGCCACCAGCAGGGTTGACAGTCAGTACTTC
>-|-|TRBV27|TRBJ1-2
CASSLRQGHYGYTF
TGTGCCAGCAGTTTACGGCAGGGGCACTATGGCTACACCTTC
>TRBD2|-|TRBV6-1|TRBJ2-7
CASGGRGLAGASYEQYF
TGTGCCAGCGGTGGGAGAGGGTTAGCGGGAGCCTCCTACGAGCAGTACTTC
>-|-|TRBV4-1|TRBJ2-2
CASSYRYNTGELFF
TGCGCCAGCAGCTACCGATATAACACCGGGGAGCTGTTTTTT
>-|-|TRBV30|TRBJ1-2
CAWAGRLDGGYTF
TGTGCCTGGGCTGGCAGGCTGGATGGAGGCTACACCTTC
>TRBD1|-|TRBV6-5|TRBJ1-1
CASSWTGDTEAFF
TGTGCCAGCAGTTGGACAGGGGACACTGAAGCTTTCTTT
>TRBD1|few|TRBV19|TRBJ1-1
CASSPDRVRWAFF
TGTGCCAGTAGTCCTGACAGGGTACGGTGGGCTTTCTTT
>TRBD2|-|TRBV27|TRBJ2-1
CASSSGLVWQFF
TGTGCCAGCAGTTCGGGACTAGTTTGGCAGTTCTTC
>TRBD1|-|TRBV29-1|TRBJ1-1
CSVRTGPNTEAFF
TGCAGCGTCAGGACAGGGCCGAACACTGAAGCTTTCTTT
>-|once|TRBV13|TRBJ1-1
CASSLGAVVEAFF
TGTGCCAGCAGCTTAGGCGCAGTGGTTGAAGCTTTCTTT
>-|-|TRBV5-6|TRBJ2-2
CASSFGPNTGELFF
TGTGCCAGCAGCTTCGGGCCGAACACCGGGGAGCTGTTTTTT
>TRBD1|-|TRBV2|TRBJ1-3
CASSTAGGSGNTIYF
TGTGCCAGCAGTACCGCAGGGGGCTCTGGAAACACCATATATTTT
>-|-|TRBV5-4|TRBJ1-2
CASSLAERNYGYTF
TGTGCCAGCAGCCTTGCCGAGCGTAACTATGGCTACACCTTC
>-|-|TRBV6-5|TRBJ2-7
CASSQTYEQYF
TGTGCCAGCAGTCAAACCTACGAGCAGTACTTC
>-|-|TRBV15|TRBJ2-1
CATSRDWRGHYNEQFF
TGTGCCACCAGCAGAGATTGGCGGGGCCATTACAATGAGCAGTTCTTC
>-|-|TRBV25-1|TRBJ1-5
CASSLWGNQPQHF
TGTGCCAGCAGTTTGTGGGGCAATCAGCCCCAGCATTTT
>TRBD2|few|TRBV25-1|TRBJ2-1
CASRGASGDFYNEQFF
TGTGCCAGCAGAGGGGCTAGCGGGGACTTCTACAATGAGCAGTTCTTC
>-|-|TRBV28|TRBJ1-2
CASSFSPPLPTGRGYGYTF
TGTGCCAGCAGTTTTAGCCCCCCCCTCCCAACAGGAAGGGGCTATGGCTACACCTTC
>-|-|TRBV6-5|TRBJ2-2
CASSPTTVNTGELFF
TGTGCCAGCAGCCCCACTACGGTGAACACCGGGGAGCTGTTTTTT
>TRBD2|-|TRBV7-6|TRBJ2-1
CASSSVLAGGKEQFF
TGTGCCAGCAGCTCAGTACTAGCGGGGGGAAAAGAGCAGTTCTTC
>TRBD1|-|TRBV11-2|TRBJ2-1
CASSRTTGDAYNEQFF
TGTGCCAGCAGCCGCACTACAGGGGACGCCTACAATGAGCAGTTCTTC
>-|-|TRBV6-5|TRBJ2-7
CASSSSEQYF
TGTGCCAGCAGTTCCTCTGAGCAGTACTTC
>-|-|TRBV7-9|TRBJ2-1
CASSLNPRSYNEQFF
TGTGCCAGCAGCTTAAATCCTAGGTCCTACAATGAGCAGTTCTTC
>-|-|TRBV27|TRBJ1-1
CASSPSRDIHTEAFF
TGTGCCAGCAGTCCCTCCCGGGACATTCACACTGAAGCTTTCTTT
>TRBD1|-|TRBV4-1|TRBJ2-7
CASSQIDRGRTYEQYF
TGCGCCAGCAGCCAGATAGACAGGGGTCGTACCTACGAGCAGTACTTC
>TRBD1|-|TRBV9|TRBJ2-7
CASSATGGPPYEQYF
TGTGCCAGCAGCGCGACAGGGGGCCCCCCCTACGAGCAGTACTTC
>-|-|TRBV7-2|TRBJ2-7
CASSLAENYEQYF
TGTGCCAGCAGCTTGGCCGAGAACTACGAGCAGTACTTC
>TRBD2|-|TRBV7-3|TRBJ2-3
CASSSLAGGPSGTDTQYF
TGTGCCAGCAGCTCCCTAGCGGGAGGGCCTTCGGGCACAGATACGCAGTATTTT
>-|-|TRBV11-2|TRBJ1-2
CASSLGPMVYGYTF
TGTGCCAGCAGCTTAGGACCCATGGTTTATGGCTACACCTTC
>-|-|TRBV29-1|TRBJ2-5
CSVRPGRGETQYF
TGCAGCGTTCGGCCGGGGAGAGGGGAGACCCAGTACTTC
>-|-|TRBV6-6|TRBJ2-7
CASSYGTPYSYEQYF
TGTGCCAGCAGTTACGGGACACCTTACTCCTACGAGCAGTACTTC
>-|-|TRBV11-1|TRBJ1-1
CASSLLGLNTEAFF
TGTGCCAGCAGCTTACTGGGGCTGAACACTGAAGCTTTCTTT
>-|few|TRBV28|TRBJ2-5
CASSLPAEGQETQYF
TGTGCCAGCAGTTTACCGGCAGAAGGTCAAGAGACCCAGTACTTC
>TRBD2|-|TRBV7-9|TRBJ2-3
CASSFLAGGYSDTQYF
TGTGCCAGCAGCTTCTTAGCGGGGGGCTACTCAGATACGCAGTATTTT
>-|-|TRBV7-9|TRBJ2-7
CASSASSYEQYF
TGTGCCAGCAGCGCCAGCTCCTACGAGCAGTACTTC
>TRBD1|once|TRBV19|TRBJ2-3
CASSIVGTGEGTDTQYF
TGTGCCAGTAGTATTGTGGGGACAGGGGAGGGAACAGATACGCAGTATTTT
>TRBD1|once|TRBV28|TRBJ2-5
CASSYRDREQETQYF
TGTGCCAGCAGTTACCGGGACAGGGAACAAGAGACCCAGTACTTC
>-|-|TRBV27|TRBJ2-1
CASSNPTGFDEQFF
TGTGCCAGCAGTAACCCTACAGGGTTCGATGAGCAGTTCTTC
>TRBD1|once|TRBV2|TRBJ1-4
CASSVGGQMNEKLFF
TGTGCCAGCAGTGTGGGGGGACAGATGAATGAAAAACTGTTTTTT
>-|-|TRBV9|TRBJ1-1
CASSVGTGTQTEAFF
TGTGCCAGCAGCGTAGGGACCGGGACCCAGACTGAAGCTTTCTTT
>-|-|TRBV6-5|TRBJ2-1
CASSSSRRSSYNEQFF
TGTGCCAGCAGTTCATCGCGGAGGAGCTCCTACAATGAGCAGTTCTTC
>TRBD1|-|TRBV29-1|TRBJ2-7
CSVEGTGSSPNYEQYF
TGCAGCGTTGAGGGGACAGGATCTTCACCTAACTACGAGCAGTACTTC
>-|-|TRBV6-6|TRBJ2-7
CASSYKVGTHEQYF
TGTGCCAGCAGTTACAAAGTAGGAACACACGAGCAGTACTTC
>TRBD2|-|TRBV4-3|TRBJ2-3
CASSQDRRLAGGRSTDTQYF
TGCGCCAGCAGCCAAGATCGGCGGCTAGCGGGGGGGCGAAGCACAGATACGCAGTATTTT
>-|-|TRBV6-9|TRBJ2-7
CASSEGTPQYF
TGTGCCAGCAGCGAAGGGACTCCGCAGTACTTC
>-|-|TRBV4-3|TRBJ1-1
CASSHPGPQNTEAFF
TGCGCCAGCAGCCATCCGGGGCCACAGAACACTGAAGCTTTCTTT
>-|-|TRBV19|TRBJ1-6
CASSPGGGSPLHF
TGTGCCAGTAGTCCTGGAGGGGGTTCACCCCTCCACTTT
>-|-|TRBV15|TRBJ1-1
CATSPQRNTEAFF
TGTGCCACCAGCCCACAGAGGAACACTGAAGCTTTCTTT
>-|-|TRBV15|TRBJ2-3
CATSRDPGARDTQYF
TGTGCCACCAGCAGAGATCCGGGGGCAAGGGATACGCAGTATTTT
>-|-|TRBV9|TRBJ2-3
CASSGGTGGLADTQYF
TGTGCCAGCAGCGGAGGAACGGGCGGTTTGGCGGATACGCAGTATTTT